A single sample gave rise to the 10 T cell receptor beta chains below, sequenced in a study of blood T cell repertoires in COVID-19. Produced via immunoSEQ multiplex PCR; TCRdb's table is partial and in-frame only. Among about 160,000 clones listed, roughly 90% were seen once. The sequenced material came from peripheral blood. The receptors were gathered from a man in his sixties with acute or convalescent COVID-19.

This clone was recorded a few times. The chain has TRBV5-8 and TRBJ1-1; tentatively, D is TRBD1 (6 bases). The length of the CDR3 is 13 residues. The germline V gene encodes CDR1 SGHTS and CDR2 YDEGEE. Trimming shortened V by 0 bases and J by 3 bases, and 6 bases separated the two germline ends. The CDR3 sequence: CASSLDRDTEAFF. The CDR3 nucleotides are TGTGCCAGCAGCTTGGACAGGGACACTGAAGCTTTCTTT.

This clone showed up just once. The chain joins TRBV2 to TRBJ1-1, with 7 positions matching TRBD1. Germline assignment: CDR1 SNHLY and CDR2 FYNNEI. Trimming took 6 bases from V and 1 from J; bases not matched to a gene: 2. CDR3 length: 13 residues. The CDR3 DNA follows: TGTGCCAGCAGAAACAGGGGGAACACTGAAGCTTTCTTT. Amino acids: CASRNRGNTEAFF.

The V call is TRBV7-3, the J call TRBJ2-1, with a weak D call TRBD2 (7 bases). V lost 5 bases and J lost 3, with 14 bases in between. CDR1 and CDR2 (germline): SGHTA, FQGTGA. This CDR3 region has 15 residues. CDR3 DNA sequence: TGTGCCAGCAGCCCGACGGGGGGCCTCTACAATGAGCAGTTCTTC. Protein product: CASSPTGGLYNEQFF.

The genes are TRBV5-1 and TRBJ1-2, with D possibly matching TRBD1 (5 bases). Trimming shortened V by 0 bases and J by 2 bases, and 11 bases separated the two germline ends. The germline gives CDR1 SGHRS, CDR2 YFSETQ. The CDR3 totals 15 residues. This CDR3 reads CASSLESGANYGYTF. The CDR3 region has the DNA TGCGCCAGCAGCTTGGAGTCTGGGGCCAACTATGGCTACACCTTC.

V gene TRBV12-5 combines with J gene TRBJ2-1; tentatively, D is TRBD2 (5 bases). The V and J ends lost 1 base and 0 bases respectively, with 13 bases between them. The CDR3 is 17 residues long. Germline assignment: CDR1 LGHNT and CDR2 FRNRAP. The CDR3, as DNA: TGTGCTAGTGGTTTGGGACGGACGGGGAGCTCCTACAATGAGCAGTTCTTC. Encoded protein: CASGLGRTGSSYNEQFF.

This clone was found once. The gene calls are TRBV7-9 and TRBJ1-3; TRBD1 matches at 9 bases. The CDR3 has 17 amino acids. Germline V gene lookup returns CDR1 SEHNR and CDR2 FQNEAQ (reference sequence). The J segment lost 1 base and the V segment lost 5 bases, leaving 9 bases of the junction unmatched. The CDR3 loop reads CASSPHLGQGSGNTIYF. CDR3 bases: TGTGCCAGCAGCCCGCACTTAGGACAGGGGTCTGGAAACACCATATATTTT. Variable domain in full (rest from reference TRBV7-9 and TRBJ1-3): DTGVSQNPRHKITKRGQNVTFRCDPISEHNRLYWYRQTLGQGPEFLTYFQNEAQLEKSRLLSDRFSAERPKGSFSTLEIQRTEQGDSAMYLCASSPHLGQGSGNTIYFGEGSWLTVV.

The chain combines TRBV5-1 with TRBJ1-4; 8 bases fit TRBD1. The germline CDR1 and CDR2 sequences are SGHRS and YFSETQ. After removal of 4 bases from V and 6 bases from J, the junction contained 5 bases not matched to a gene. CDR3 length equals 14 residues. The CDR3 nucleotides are TGCGCCAGCAGCACGGGACAGGTCGATGAAAAACTGTTTTTT. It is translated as CASSTGQVDEKLFF.

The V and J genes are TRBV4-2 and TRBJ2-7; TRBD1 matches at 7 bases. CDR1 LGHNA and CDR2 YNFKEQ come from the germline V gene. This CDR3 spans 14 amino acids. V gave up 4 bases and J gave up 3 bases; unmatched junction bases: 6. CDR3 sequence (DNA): TGTGCCAGCAGCCGACCGGGACAGCACTACGAGCAGTACTTC. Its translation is CASSRPGQHYEQYF.

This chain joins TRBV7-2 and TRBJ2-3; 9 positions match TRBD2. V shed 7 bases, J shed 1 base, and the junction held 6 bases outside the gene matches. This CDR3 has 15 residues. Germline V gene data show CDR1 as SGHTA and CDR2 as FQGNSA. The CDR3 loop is CASKGGGAGTDTQYF. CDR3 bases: TGTGCCAGCAAGGGCGGGGGGGCCGGCACAGATACGCAGTATTTT. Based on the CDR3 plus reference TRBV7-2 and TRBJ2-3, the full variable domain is GAGVSQSPSNKVTEKGKDVELRCDPISGHTALYWYRQSLGQGLEFLIYFQGNSAPDKSGLPSDRFSAERTGGSVSTLTIQRTQQEDSAVYLCASKGGGAGTDTQYFGPGTRLTVL.

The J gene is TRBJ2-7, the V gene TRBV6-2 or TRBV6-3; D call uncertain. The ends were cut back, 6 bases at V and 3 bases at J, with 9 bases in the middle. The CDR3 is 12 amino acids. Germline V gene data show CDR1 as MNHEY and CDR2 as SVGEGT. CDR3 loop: CASSLRIYEQYF. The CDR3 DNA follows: TGTGCCAGCAGCTTGAGGATCTACGAGCAGTACTTC.